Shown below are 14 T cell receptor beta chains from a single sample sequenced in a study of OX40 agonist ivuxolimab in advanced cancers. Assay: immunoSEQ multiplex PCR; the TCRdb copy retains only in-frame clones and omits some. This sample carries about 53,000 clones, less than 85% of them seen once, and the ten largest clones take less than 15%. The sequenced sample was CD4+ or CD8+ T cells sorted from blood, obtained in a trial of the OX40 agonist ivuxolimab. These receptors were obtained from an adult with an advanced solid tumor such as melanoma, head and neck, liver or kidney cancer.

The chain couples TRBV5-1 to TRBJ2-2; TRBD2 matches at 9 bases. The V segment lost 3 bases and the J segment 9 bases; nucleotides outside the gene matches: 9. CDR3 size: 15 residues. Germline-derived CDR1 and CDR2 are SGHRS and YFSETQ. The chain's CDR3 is CASSWLTSGSRELFF. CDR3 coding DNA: TGCGCCAGCAGCTGGTTGACTAGCGGATCCCGGGAGCTGTTTTTT.

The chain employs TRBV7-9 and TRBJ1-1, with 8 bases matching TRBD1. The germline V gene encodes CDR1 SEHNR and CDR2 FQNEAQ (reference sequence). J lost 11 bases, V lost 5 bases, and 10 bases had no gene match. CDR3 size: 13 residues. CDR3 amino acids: CASSGTGALFAFF. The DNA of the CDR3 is TGTGCCAGCAGCGGGACAGGCGCCTTATTCGCTTTCTTT.

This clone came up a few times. CDR3 protein: CASSYPSGTDTQYF. The CDR3 bases are TGTGCCAGCAGTTACCCTAGCGGGACAGATACGCAGTATTTT. The V gene is TRBV6-6, the J gene TRBJ2-3, with 8 bases identical to TRBD2. CDR3 length: 14 residues. The ends lost 2 bases at V and 3 bases at J; junction bases unmatched: 1. Per the germline V gene, CDR1 is MNHNY and CDR2 is SVGAGI (reference sequence).

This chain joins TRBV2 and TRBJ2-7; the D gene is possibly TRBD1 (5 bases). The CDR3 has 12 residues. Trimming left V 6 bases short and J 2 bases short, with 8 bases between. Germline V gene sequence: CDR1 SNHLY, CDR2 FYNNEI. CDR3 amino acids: CASSRTTYEQYF. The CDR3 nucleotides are TGTGCCAGCAGCAGGACAACCTACGAGCAGTACTTC.

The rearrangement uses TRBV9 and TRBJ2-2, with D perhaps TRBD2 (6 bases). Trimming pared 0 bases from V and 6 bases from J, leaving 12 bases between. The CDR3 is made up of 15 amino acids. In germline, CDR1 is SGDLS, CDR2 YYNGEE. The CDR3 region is CASSVGGIEAGELFF. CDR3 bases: TGTGCCAGCAGCGTAGGCGGGATTGAAGCCGGGGAGCTGTTTTTT. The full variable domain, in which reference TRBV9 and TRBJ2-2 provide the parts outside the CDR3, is DSGVTQTPKHLITATGQRVTLRCSPRSGDLSVYWYQQSLDQGLQFLIQYYNGEERAKGNILERFSAQQFPDLHSELNLSSLELGDSALYFCASSVGGIEAGELFFGEGSRLTVL.

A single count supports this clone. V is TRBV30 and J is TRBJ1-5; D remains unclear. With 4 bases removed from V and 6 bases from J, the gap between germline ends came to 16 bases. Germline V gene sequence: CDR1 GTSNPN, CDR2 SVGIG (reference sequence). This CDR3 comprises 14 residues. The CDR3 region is CAWKMGLAGQPQHF. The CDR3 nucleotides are TGTGCCTGGAAGATGGGCCTGGCGGGTCAGCCCCAGCATTTT. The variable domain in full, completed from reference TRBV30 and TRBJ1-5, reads SQTIHQWPATLVQPVGSPLSLECTVEGTSNPNLYWYRQAAGRGLQLLFYSVGIGQISSEVPQNLSASRPQDRQFILSSKKLLLSDSGFYLCAWKMGLAGQPQHFGDGTRLSIL.

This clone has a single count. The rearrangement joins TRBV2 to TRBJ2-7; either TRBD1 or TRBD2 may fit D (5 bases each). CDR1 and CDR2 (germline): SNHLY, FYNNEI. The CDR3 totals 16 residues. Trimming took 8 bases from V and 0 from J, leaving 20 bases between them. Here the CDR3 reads CASSDPGTTSSYEQYF. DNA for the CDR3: TGTGCCAGCTCAGATCCCGGGACCACAAGCTCCTACGAGCAGTACTTC.

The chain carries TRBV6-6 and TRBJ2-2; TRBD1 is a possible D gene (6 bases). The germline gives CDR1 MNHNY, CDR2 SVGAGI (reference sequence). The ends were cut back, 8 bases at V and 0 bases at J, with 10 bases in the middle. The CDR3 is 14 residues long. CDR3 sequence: CASRQDPNTGELFF. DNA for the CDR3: TGTGCCAGCCGACAGGACCCGAACACCGGGGAGCTGTTTTTT.

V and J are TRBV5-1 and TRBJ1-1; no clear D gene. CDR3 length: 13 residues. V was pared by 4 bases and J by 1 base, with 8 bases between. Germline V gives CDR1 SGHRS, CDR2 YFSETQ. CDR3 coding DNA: TGCGCCAGCAGCCGGGGAGCGAACACTGAAGCTTTCTTT. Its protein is CASSRGANTEAFF.

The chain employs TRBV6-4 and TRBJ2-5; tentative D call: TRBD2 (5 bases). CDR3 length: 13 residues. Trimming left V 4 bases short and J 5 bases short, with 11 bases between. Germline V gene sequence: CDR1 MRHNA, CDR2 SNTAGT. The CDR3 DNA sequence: TGTGCCAGCAGTGGGGAGCTGGGCGAGACCCAGTACTTC. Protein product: CASSGELGETQYF.

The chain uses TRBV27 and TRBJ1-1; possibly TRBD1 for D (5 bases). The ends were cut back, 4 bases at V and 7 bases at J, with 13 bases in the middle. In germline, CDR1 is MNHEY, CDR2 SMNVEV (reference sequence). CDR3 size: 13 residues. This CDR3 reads CASSSRGTFEAFF. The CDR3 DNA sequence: TGTGCCAGCAGTTCTCGCGGGACCTTTGAAGCTTTCTTT.

CDR3 in amino acids: CASRGAGRSYEQYF. DNA of the CDR3: TGTGCCAGTAGAGGAGCAGGGCGATCCTACGAGCAGTACTTC. The genes are TRBV19 and TRBJ2-7; weak D call: TRBD1 (5 bases). The germline V and J ends were trimmed by 6 bases and 1 base, with 13 bases remaining between them. Looked up from germline, CDR1 is LNHDA and CDR2 is SQIVND (reference sequence). The CDR3 has 14 amino acids.

The CDR3 DNA follows: TGCAGTGGACCGTGGGGGAATGGCTACACCTTC. Its protein is CSGPWGNGYTF. The chain is built from TRBV20-1 and TRBJ1-2, with TRBD1 as a possible D gene (5 bases). CDR3 length equals 11 residues. Germline lookup yields CDR1 DFQATT and CDR2 SNEGSKA (reference sequence). V shed 7 bases and J shed 6 bases, with 12 bases lying between them.

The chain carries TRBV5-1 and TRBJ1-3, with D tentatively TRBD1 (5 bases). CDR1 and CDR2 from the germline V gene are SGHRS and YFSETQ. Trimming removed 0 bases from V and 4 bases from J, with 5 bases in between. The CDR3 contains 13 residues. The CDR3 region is CASSLGQGNTIYF. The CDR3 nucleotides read TGCGCCAGCAGCTTGGGACAGGGAAACACCATATATTTT.